This TCR beta chain was captured in a study of OX40 agonist ivuxolimab in advanced cancers. Study-level information: Intravenous ivuxolimab was administered to patients every 2 weeks at 0.01 to 10 mg/kg. Anti-PD-1, anti-PD-L1 or anti-CTLA-4 therapy given earlier was allowed, and 35% to 50% had some.

Whole-study findings and limits: Which antigen the expanded peripheral T cells recognized is unknown.

This CDR3 has 14 amino acids. Trimming took 6 bases from V and 4 from J, leaving 16 bases between them. The germline CDR1 and CDR2 sequences are PRHDT and FYEKMQ (reference sequence). About this clone: Its antigen remains unknown.

Clones were read by immunoSEQ multiplex PCR, and TCRdb kept only the in-frame ones, dropping some. The top ten clones hold 4% to 4.5% of a sample with some 69,000 clones, 80% to 90% of them seen once. The V call is TRBV13, the J call TRBJ2-7, with D possibly being TRBD1 (6 bases). The TCR originated in an adult with an advanced solid tumor such as melanoma, head and neck, liver or kidney cancer. This specimen was CD4+ or CD8+ T cells sorted from blood, taken in a trial of the OX40 agonist ivuxolimab. In nucleotides, the CDR3 is TGTGCCAGCAGAGACACAGGGACGCGGTACGAGCAGTACTTC. Translated: CASRDTGTRYEQYF.